This TCR beta chain was profiled in a study of long-term antiretroviral therapy in people with HIV. In its sample, this clone is medium-sized. Researchers ran immunoSEQ v3.0 at survey level. The table came from immunoSEQ multiplex PCR; TCRdb's copy has only in-frame clones and leaves some out. This table has 24,000 or so clones, about four fifths appearing once. Looked up from germline, CDR1 is SGHTA and CDR2 is FQGTGA. The CDR3 is made up of 12 amino acids. The V end was cut by 2 bases, the J end by 10 bases, with 9 bases between. The V gene is TRBV7-3, the J gene TRBJ2-1; D uncertain. This TCR came from a man younger than 35 with HIV. The source material was unsorted PBMCs, sampled 3 years after starting antiretroviral therapy. The CDR3 nucleotides read TGTGCCAGCAGCTTAGTGGGTGGGGAGCAGTTCTTC. Protein sequence: CASSLVGGEQFF. Full variable domain (remainder filled in from reference TRBV7-3 and TRBJ2-1): GAGVSQTPSNKVTEKGKYVELRCDPISGHTALYWYRQSLGQGPEFLIYFQGTGAADDSGLPNDRFFAVRPEGSVSTLKIQRTERGDSAVYLCASSLVGGEQFFGPGTRLTVL.